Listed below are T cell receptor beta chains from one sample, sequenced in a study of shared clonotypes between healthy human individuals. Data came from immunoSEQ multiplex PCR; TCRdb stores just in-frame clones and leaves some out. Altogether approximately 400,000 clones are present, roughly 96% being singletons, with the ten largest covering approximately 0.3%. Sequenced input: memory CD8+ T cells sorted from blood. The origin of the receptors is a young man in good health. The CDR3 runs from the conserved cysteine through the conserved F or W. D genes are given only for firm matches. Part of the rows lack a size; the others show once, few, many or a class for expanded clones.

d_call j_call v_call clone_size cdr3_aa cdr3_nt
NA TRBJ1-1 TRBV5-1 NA CASSFNTEAFF TGCGCCAGCAGCTTTAACACTGAAGCTTTCTTT
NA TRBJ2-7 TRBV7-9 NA CASSPGFPYEQYF TGTGCCAGCAGCCCTGGGTTCCCCTACGAGCAGTACTTC
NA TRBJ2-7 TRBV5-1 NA CASSLAYSSYEQYF TGCGCCAGCAGCTTGGCCTACTCATCCTACGAGCAGTACTTC
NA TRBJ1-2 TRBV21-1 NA CASNFWGVYGYTF TGTGCCAGCAACTTCTGGGGGGTCTATGGCTACACCTTC
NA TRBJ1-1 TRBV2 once CASSEALSGTEAFF TGTGCCAGCAGTGAAGCGTTGTCTGGGACTGAAGCTTTCTTT
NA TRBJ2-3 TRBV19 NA CASSITGTSTDTQYF TGTGCCAGTAGTATAACTGGAACGAGCACAGATACGCAGTATTTT
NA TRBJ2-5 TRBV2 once CASRLESVQETQYF TGTGCCAGCCGACTAGAGTCCGTCCAAGAGACCCAGTACTTC
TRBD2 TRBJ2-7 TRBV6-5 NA CASSPSGGISYEQYF TGTGCCAGCAGTCCAAGCGGGGGGATATCCTACGAGCAGTACTTC
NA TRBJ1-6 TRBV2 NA CASNQGVYNSPLHF TGTGCCAGCAACCAAGGGGTCTATAATTCACCCCTCCACTTT
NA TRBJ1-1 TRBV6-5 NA CASSYRGQMNTEAFF TGTGCCAGCAGTTACAGGGGCCAGATGAACACTGAAGCTTTCTTT
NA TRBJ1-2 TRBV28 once CASKKDSLYGYTF TGTGCCAGCAAAAAGGACAGCCTCTATGGCTACACCTTC
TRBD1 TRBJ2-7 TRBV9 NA CASSLTGVPYEQYF TGTGCCAGCAGCTTGACAGGGGTGCCCTACGAGCAGTACTTC
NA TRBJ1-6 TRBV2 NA CASSDKRNNNSPLHF TGTGCCAGCAGTGACAAGCGGAATAATAATTCACCCCTCCACTTT
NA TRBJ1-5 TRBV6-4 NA CASLTLVTDSNQPQHF TGTGCCAGCCTGACCCTGGTGACAGATAGCAATCAGCCCCAGCATTTT
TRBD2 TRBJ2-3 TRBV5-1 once CASSTIAGGRGTQYF TGCGCCAGCAGCACTATAGCGGGAGGGCGCGGTACGCAGTATTTT
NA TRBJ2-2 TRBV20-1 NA CSARLTGELFF TGCAGTGCTAGACTTACCGGGGAGCTGTTTTTT
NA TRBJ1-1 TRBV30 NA CAWSVGDFNTEAFF TGTGCCTGGAGTGTAGGGGACTTTAACACTGAAGCTTTCTTT
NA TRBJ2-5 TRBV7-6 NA CASSLVDRGETQYF TGTGCCAGCAGCTTAGTGGATAGGGGGGAGACCCAGTACTTC
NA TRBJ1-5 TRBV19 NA CASSPDYHSNQPQHF TGTGCCAGTAGCCCGGACTACCATAGCAATCAGCCCCAGCATTTT
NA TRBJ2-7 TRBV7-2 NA CASRRTYEQYF TGTGCCAGCAGGCGGACCTACGAGCAGTACTTC
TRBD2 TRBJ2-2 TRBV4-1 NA CASSRLAGWTGELFF TGCGCCAGCAGCCGACTAGCGGGATGGACCGGGGAGCTGTTTTTT
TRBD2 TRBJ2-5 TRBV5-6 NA CASSWTRETQYF TGTGCCAGCAGCTGGACTAGAGAGACCCAGTACTTC
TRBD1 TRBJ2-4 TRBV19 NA CASSIEMTGVNIQYF TGTGCCAGTAGTATAGAGATGACAGGGGTAAACATTCAGTACTTC
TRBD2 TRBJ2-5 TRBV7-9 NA CASSSNGGRAEETQYF TGTGCCAGCAGCTCTAATGGCGGGAGGGCGGAAGAGACCCAGTACTTC
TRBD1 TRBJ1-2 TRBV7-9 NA CASSSWGTGFNYGYTF TGTGCCAGCAGCTCATGGGGGACAGGTTTTAACTATGGCTACACCTTC
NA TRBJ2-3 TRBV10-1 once CASSGLPRDTQYF TGCGCCAGCAGTGGGCTCCCGAGGGATACGCAGTATTTT
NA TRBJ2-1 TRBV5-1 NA CATRGREYNEQFF TGCGCCACCAGGGGGCGGGAGTACAATGAGCAGTTCTTC
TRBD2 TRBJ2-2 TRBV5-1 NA CASSLRSSGRGLTHAGELFF TGCGCCAGCAGCTTAAGATCCAGCGGGAGAGGGCTCACCCACGCCGGGGAGCTGTTTTTT
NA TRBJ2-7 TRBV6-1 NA CASSHTWEQYF TGTGCCAGCAGCCACACCTGGGAGCAGTACTTC
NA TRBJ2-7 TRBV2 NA CASSVRRDEQYF TGTGCCAGCAGTGTCCGCCGAGACGAGCAGTACTTC
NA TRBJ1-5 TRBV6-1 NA CASSEIISNQPQHF TGTGCCAGCAGTGAAATAATAAGCAATCAGCCCCAGCATTTT
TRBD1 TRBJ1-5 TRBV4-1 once CASSQAQGVQPQHF TGCGCCAGCAGCCAAGCACAGGGGGTACAGCCCCAGCATTTT
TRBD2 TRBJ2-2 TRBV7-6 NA CARPSGRAGELFF TGTGCCAGGCCTAGCGGGAGGGCCGGGGAGCTGTTTTTT
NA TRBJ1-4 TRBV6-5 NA CASSYSVHRDEKLFF TGTGCCAGCAGTTATTCGGTCCACCGGGATGAAAAACTGTTTTTT